The 3 T cell receptor beta chains in this list originate from one sample, sequenced in a study of blood T cell repertoires in COVID-19. Generated by immunoSEQ multiplex PCR, the TCRdb table keeps only in-frame clones and is missing some. The sample holds over 150,000 clones; roughly 84% are singletons and the top ten take roughly 13%. The specimen was peripheral blood. Receptors originate from a human donor in a cohort sampled during active COVID-19.

V is TRBV28 and J is TRBJ1-6; the D is unclear. The CDR3 sequence is 14 residues long. The germline V and J ends were trimmed by 7 bases and 5 bases, with 12 bases remaining between them. Germline V lookup: CDR1 MDHEN, CDR2 SYDVKM. The CDR3 sequence: CASIAGRHNSPLHF. Written as DNA, the CDR3 is TGTGCCAGCATAGCGGGCCGGCATAATTCACCCCTCCACTTT.

The CDR3 bases are TGTGCCAGCAGCCAAGAGAGGGGACAGGGCGGGGAGACCCAGTACTTC. It yields the protein CASSQERGQGGETQYF. The V gene is TRBV14, the J gene TRBJ2-5; 9 nucleotides line up with TRBD1. This CDR3 comprises 16 residues. The germline CDR1 and CDR2 sequences are SGHDN and FVKESK. Trimming at V came to 0 bases and at J to 5 bases, leaving 7 bases not matched to a gene. Full variable domain (rest looked up from reference TRBV14 and TRBJ2-5): EAGVTQFPSHSVIEKGQTVTLRCDPISGHDNLYWYRRVMGKEIKFLLHFVKESKQDESGMPNNRFLAERTGGTYSTLKVQPAELEDSGVYFCASSQERGQGGETQYFGPGTRLLVL.

The chain links TRBV19 to TRBJ2-4, with 9 bases aligning to TRBD1. CDR3 size: 18 residues. Germline assignment: CDR1 LNHDA and CDR2 SQIVND (reference sequence). V dropped 3 bases and J dropped 0; count of bases not matched to a gene: 9. CDR3 DNA: TGTGCCAGTAGTATCGGGACAGGGAATACAATAGCCAAAAACATTCAGTACTTC. Protein product: CASSIGTGNTIAKNIQYF.